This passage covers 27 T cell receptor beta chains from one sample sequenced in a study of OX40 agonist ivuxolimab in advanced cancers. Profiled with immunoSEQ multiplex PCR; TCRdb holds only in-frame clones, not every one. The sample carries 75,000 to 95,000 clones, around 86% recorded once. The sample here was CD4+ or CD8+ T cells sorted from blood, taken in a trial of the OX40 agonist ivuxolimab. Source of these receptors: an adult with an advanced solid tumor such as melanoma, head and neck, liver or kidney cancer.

CDR3 nucleotides: TGTGCCAGCAGCTTCGGGTGGGGGCGCAGCAATCAGCCCCAGCATTTT. The encoded protein is CASSFGWGRSNQPQHF. V gene TRBV7-2 combines with J gene TRBJ1-5, with D possibly matching TRBD1 (6 bases). Per germline, CDR1 SGHTA and CDR2 FQGNSA. CDR3 length equals 16 residues. The V end was cut by 3 bases, the J end by 1 base, with 13 bases between.

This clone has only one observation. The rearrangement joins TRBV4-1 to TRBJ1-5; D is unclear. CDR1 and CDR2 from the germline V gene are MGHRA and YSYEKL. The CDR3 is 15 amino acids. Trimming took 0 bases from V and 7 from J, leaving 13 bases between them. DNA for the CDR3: TGCGCCAGCAGCCAAGAGTGGTCGGTCCTACAGCCCCAGCATTTT. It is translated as CASSQEWSVLQPQHF.

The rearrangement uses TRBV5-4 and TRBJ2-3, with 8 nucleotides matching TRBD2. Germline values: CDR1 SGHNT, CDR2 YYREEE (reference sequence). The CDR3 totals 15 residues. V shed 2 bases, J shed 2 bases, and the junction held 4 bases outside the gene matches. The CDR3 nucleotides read TGTGCCAGCAGCTTCTCGCGGGGGGTCACAGATACGCAGTATTTT. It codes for CASSFSRGVTDTQYF.

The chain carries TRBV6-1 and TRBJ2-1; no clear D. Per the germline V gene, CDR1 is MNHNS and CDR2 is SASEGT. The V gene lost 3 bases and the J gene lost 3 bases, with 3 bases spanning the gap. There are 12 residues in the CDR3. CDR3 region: CASSDHYNEQFF. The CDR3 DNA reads TGTGCCAGCAGTGACCACTACAATGAGCAGTTCTTC.

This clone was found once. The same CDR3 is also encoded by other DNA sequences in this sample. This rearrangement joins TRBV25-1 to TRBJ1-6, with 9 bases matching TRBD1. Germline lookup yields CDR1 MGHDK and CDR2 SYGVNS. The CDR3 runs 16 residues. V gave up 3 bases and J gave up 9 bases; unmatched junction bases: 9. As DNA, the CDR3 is TGTGCCAGCAGTGATGCCGCGAGACAGGGGGGTTCACCCCTCCACTTT. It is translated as CASSDAARQGGSPLHF. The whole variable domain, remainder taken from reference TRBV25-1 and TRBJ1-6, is EADIYQTPRYLVIGTGKKITLECSQTMGHDKMYWYQQDPGMELHLIHYSYGVNSTEKGDLSSESTVSRIRTEHFPLTLESARPSHTSQYLCASSDAARQGGSPLHFGNGTRLTVT.

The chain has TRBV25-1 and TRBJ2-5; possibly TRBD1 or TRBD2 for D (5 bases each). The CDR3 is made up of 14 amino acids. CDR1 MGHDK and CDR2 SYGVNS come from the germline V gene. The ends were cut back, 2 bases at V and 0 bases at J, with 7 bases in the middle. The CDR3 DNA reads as TGTGCCAGCAGTGAAGAGGGGTACCAAGAGACCCAGTACTTC. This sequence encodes CASSEEGYQETQYF.

CDR3 DNA sequence: TGTGCCTGGAGTCCCACAGGTTACTCCTACGAGCAGTACTTC. It specifies CAWSPTGYSYEQYF. The gene calls are TRBV30 and TRBJ2-7, with TRBD1 as a possible D gene (5 bases). Per the germline V gene, CDR1 is GTSNPN and CDR2 is SVGIG (reference sequence). The CDR3 length is 14 residues. V lost 2 bases and J 0 bases, leaving 11 bases between the germline ends.

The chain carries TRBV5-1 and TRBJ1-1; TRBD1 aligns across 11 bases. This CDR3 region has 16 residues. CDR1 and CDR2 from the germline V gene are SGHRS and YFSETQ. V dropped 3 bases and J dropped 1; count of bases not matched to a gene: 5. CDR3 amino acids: CASSSRGQGANTEAFF. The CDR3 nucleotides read TGCGCCAGCAGCTCTCGAGGACAGGGGGCGAACACTGAAGCTTTCTTT.

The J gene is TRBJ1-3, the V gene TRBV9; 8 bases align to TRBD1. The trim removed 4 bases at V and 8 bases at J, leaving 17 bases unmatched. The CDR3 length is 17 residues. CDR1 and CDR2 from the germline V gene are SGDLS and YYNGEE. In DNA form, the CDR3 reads TGTGCCAGCAGCTTCGGGGCTAGAGGACAGGGTGTCGACACCATATATTTT. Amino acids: CASSFGARGQGVDTIYF.

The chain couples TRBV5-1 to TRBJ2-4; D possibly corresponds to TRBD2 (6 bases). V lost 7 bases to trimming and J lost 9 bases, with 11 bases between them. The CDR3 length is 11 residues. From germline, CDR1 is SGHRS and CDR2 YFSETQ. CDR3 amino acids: CASREGGIQYF. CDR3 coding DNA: TGCGCCAGCCGCGAGGGAGGCATTCAGTACTTC.

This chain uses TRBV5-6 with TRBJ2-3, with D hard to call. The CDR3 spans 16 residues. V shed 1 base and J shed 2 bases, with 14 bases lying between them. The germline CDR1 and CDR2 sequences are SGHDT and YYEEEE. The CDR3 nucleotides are TGTGCCAGCAGCTTGTCGAGGACCTATAACACAGATACGCAGTATTTT. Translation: CASSLSRTYNTDTQYF.

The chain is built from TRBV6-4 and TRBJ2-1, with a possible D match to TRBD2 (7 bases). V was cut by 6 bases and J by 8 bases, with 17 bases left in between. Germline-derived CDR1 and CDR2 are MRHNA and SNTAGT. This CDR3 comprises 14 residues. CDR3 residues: CASRGGAAGDEQFF. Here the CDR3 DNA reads TGTGCCAGCAGGGGGGGGGCGGCAGGCGATGAGCAGTTCTTC.

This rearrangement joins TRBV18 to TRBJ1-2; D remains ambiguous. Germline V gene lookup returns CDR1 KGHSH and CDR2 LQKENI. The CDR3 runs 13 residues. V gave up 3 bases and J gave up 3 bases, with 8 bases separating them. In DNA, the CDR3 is TGTGCCAGCTCACCTTCGACGTACTATGGCTACACCTTC. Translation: CASSPSTYYGYTF.

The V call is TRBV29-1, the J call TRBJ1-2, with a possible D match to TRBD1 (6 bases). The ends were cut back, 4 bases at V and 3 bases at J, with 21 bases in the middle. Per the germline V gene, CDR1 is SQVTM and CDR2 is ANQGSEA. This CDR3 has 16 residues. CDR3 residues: CSVVWGSRGAYYGYTF. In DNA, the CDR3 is TGCAGCGTTGTGTGGGGCAGCAGGGGTGCTTACTATGGCTACACCTTC.

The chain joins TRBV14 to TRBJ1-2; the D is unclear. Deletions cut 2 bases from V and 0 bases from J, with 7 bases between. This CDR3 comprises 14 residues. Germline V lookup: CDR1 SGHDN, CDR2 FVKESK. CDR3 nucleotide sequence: TGTGCCAGCAGCCAAAACAGAGCTAACTATGGCTACACCTTC. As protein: CASSQNRANYGYTF. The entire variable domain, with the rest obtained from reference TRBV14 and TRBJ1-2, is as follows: EAGVTQFPSHSVIEKGQTVTLRCDPISGHDNLYWYRRVMGKEIKFLLHFVKESKQDESGMPNNRFLAERTGGTYSTLKVQPAELEDSGVYFCASSQNRANYGYTFGSGTRLTVV.

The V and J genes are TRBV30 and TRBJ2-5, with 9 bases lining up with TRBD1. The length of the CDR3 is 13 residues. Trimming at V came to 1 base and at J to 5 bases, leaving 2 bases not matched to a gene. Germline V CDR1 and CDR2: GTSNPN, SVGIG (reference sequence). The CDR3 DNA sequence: TGTGCCTGGAGTGGAGACAGGGGGGAGACCCAGTACTTC. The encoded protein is CAWSGDRGETQYF.

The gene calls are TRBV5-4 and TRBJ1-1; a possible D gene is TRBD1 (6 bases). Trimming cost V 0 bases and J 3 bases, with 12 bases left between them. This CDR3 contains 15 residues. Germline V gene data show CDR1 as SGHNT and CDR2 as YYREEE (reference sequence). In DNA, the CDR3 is TGTGCCAGCAGCTTGGAGGGCAGGGGTTACACTGAAGCTTTCTTT. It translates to CASSLEGRGYTEAFF.

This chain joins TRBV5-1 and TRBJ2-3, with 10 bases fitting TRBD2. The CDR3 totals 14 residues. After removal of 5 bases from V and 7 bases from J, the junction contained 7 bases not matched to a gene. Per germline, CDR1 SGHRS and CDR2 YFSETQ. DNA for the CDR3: TGCGCCAGCAGGGCTAGCGGGGGAGAGTATACGCAGTATTTT. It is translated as CASRASGGEYTQYF. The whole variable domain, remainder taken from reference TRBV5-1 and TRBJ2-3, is KAGVTQTPRYLIKTRGQQVTLSCSPISGHRSVSWYQQTPGQGLQFLFEYFSETQRNKGNFPGRFSGRQFSNSRSEMNVSTLELGDSALYLCASRASGGEYTQYFGPGTRLTVL.

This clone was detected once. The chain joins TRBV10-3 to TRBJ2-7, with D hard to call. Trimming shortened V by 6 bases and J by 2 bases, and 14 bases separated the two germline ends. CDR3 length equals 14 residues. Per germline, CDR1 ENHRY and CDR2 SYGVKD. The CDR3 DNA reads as TGTGCCATCAGGAACCCCGTTGGAGCCTACGAGCAGTACTTC. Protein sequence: CAIRNPVGAYEQYF.

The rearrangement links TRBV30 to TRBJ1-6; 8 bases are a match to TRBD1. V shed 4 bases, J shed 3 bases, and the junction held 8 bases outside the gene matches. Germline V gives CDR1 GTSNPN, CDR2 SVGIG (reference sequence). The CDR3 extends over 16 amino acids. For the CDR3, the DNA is TGTGCCTGGAAACAGGGGGTGGGGGTCTATAATTCACCCCTCCACTTT. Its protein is CAWKQGVGVYNSPLHF.

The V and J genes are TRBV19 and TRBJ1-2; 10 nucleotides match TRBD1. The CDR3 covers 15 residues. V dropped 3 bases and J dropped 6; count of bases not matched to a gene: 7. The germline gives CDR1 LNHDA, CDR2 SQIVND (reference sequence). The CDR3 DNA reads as TGTGCCAGTAGTATCCGGGGACAGGGGTCGGATGGCTACACCTTC. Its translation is CASSIRGQGSDGYTF.

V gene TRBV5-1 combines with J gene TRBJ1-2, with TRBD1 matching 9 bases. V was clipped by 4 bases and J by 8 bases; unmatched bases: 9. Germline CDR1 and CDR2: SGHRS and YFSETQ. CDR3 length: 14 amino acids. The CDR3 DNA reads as TGCGCCAGCAGCACCACCACAGGGGGCGGAGGCTACACCTTC. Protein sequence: CASSTTTGGGGYTF.

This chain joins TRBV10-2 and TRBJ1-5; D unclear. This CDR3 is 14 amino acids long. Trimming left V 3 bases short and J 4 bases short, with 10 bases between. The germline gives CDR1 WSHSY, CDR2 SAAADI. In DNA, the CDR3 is TGCGCCAGCAGTGAATGGCCGGGGAATCAGCCCCAGCATTTT. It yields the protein CASSEWPGNQPQHF.

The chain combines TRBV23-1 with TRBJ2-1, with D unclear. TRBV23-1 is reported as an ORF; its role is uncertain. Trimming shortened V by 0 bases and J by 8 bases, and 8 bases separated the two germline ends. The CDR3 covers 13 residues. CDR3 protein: CASSQSQDDEQFF. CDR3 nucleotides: TGCGCCAGCAGTCAATCTCAGGACGATGAGCAGTTCTTC.

CDR3 sequence (DNA): TGTGCCTGGAGTGCTGCAGGGGATCAGCCCCAGCATTTT. This gives the protein CAWSAAGDQPQHF. V usage is TRBV30 and J usage is TRBJ1-5; maybe TRBD1 (6 bases). This CDR3 has 13 residues. Deletions cut 1 base from V and 5 bases from J, with 9 bases between. Germline values: CDR1 GTSNPN, CDR2 SVGIG (reference sequence). The whole variable domain, remainder taken from reference TRBV30 and TRBJ1-5, is SQTIHQWPATLVQPVGSPLSLECTVEGTSNPNLYWYRQAAGRGLQLLFYSVGIGQISSEVPQNLSASRPQDRQFILSSKKLLLSDSGFYLCAWSAAGDQPQHFGDGTRLSIL.

The CDR3 loop reads CASSPGQGLFGTEAFF. The CDR3 DNA sequence: TGTGCCAGCTCACCAGGACAGGGGTTATTTGGCACTGAAGCTTTCTTT. The chain uses TRBV18 and TRBJ1-1; 9 bases are a match to TRBD1. V was pared by 2 bases and J by 4 bases, with 8 bases of the junction left unmatched. In germline, CDR1 is KGHSH, CDR2 LQKENI. The CDR3 length is 16 residues.

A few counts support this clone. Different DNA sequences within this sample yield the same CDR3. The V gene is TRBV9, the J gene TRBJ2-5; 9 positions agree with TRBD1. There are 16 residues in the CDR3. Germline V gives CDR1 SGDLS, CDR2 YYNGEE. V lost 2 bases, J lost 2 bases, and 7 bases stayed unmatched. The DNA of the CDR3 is TGTGCCAGCAGCGTCCGACAGGGGGGCGGTCAAGAGACCCAGTACTTC. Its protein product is CASSVRQGGGQETQYF.